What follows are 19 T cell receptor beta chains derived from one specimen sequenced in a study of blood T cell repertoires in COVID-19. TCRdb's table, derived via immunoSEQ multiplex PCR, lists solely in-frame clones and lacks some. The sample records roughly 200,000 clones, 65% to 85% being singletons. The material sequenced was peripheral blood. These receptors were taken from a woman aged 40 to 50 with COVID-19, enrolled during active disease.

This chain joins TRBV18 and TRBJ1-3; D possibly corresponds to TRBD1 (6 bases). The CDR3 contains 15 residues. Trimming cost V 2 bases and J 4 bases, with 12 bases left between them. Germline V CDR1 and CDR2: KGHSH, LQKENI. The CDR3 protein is CASSPMGAAGNTIYF. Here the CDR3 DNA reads TGTGCCAGCTCACCAATGGGGGCGGCAGGAAACACCATATATTTT.

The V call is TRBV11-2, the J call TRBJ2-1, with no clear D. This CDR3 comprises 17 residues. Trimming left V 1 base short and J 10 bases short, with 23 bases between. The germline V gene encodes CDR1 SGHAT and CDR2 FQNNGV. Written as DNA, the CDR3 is TGTGCCAGCAGCTTAGCCTTTACTTCTGCCCAAGCCGGGGAGCAGTTCTTC. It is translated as CASSLAFTSAQAGEQFF. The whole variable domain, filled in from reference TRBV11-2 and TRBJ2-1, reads EAGVAQSPRYKIIEKRQSVAFWCNPISGHATLYWYQQILGQGPKLLIQFQNNGVVDDSQLPKDRFSAERLKGVDSTLKIQPAKLEDSAVYLCASSLAFTSAQAGEQFFGPGTRLTVL.

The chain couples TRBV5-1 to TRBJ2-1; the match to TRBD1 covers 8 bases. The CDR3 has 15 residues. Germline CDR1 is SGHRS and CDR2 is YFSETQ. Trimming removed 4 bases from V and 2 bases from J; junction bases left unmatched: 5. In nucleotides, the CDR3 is TGCGCCAGCAGCAATAGACAGGGGACCTACAATGAGCAGTTCTTC. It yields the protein CASSNRQGTYNEQFF.

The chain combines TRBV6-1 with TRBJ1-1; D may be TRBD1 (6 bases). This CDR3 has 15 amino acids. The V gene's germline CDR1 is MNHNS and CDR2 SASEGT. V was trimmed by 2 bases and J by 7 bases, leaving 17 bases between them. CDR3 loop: CASSEREGETIEAFF. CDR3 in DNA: TGTGCCAGCAGTGAAAGGGAGGGGGAAACCATTGAAGCTTTCTTT.

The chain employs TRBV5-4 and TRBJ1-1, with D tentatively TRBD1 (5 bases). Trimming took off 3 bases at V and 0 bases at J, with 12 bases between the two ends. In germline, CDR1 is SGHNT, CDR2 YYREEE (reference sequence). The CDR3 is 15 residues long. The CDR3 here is CASSSPGLMNTEAFF. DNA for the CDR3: TGTGCCAGCAGCTCCCCGGGACTTATGAACACTGAAGCTTTCTTT. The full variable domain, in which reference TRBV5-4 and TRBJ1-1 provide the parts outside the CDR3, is ETGVTQSPTHLIKTRGQQVTLRCSSQSGHNTVSWYQQALGQGPQFIFQYYREEENGRGNFPPRFSGLQFPNYSSELNVNALELDDSALYLCASSSPGLMNTEAFFGQGTRLTVV.

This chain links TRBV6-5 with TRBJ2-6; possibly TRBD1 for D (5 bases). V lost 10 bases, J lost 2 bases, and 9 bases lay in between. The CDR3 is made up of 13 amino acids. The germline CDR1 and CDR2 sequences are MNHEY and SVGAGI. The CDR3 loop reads CATEQAGANVLTF. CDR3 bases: TGTGCCACTGAACAGGCTGGGGCCAACGTCCTGACTTTC.

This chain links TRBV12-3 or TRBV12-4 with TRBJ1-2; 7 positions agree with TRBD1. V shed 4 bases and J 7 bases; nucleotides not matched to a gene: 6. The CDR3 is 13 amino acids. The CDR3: CASSWDSRLGYTF. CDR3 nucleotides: TGTGCCAGCAGTTGGGACAGCCGCCTTGGCTACACCTTC.

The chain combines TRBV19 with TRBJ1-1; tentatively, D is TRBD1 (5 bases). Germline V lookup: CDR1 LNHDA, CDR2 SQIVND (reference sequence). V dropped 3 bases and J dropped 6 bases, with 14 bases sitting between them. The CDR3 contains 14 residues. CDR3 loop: CASSIGRGVSEAFF. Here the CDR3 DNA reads TGTGCCAGTAGTATCGGGAGGGGAGTCTCTGAAGCTTTCTTT.

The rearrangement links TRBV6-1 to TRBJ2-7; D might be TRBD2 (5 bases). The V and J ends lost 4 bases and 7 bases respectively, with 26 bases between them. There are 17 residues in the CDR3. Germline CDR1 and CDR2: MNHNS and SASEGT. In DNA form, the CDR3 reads TGTGCCAGCAGTGGGGAGCCGGGCGGGCATACTCTGGGGGAGCAGTACTTC. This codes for CASSGEPGGHTLGEQYF.

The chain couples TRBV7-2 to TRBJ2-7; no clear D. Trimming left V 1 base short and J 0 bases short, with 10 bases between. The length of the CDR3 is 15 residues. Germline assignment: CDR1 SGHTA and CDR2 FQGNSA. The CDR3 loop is CASSLGSYDSYEQYF. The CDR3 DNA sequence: TGTGCCAGCAGCTTAGGGTCCTATGACTCCTACGAGCAGTACTTC.

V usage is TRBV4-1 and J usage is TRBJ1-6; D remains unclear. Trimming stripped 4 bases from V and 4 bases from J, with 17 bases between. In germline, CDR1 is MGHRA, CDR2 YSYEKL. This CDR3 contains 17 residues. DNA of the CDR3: TGCGCCAGCAGCCGGGCGGGTGGCGGACCATATAATTCACCCCTCCACTTT. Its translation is CASSRAGGGPYNSPLHF.

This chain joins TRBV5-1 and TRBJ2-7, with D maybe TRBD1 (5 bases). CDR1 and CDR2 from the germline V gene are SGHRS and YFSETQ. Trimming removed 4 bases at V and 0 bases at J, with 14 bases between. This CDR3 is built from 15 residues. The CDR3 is CASSQGAGLSYEQYF. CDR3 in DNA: TGCGCCAGCAGCCAAGGGGCAGGGCTCTCCTACGAGCAGTACTTC.

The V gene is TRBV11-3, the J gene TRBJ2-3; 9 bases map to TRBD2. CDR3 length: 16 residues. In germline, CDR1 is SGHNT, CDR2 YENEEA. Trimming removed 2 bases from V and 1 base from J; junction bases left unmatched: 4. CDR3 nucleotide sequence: TGTGCCAGCAGCTTAAGGGTAGCGGGGGGCACAGATACGCAGTATTTT. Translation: CASSLRVAGGTDTQYF.

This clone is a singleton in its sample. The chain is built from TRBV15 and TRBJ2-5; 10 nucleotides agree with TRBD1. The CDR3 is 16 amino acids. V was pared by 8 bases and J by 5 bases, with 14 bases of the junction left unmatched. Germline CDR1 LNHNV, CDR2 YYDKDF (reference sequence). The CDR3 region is CATRPTRDRGSETQYF. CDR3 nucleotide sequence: TGTGCCACCCGCCCCACCCGGGACAGGGGTTCCGAGACCCAGTACTTC.

The CDR3, as DNA: TGTGCCAGCAGTTTAACAGGTGTGGGCGAGACCCAGTACTTC. This sequence encodes CASSLTGVGETQYF. The chain combines TRBV27 with TRBJ2-5; a possible D gene is TRBD1 (5 bases). The CDR3 extends over 14 amino acids. Trimming removed 2 bases at V and 5 bases at J, with 12 bases between. Looked up from germline, CDR1 is MNHEY and CDR2 is SMNVEV (reference sequence).

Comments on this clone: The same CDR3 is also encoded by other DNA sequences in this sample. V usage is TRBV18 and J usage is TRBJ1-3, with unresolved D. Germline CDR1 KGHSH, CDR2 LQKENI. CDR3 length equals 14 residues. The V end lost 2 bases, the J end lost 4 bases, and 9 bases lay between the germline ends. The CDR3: CASSPGSSGNTIYF. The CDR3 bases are TGTGCCAGCTCACCAGGCAGTTCGGGAAACACCATATATTTT.

Here the CDR3 reads CASSFGGVNTEAFF. The DNA of the CDR3 is TGTGCCAGCAGCTTTGGCGGAGTAAACACTGAAGCTTTCTTT. The gene calls are TRBV5-5 and TRBJ1-1, with no clear D. V was shortened by 2 bases and J by 2 bases, with 10 bases between the two germline ends. The germline CDR1 and CDR2 sequences are SGHKS and YYEKEE (reference sequence). The CDR3 runs to 14 residues.

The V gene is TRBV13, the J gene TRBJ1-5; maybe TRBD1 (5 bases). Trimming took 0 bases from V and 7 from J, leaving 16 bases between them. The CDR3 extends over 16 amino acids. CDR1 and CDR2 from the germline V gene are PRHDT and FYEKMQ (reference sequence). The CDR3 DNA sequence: TGTGCCAGCAGCTTAGGCGGGGGAGGGGCGGAGCAGCCCCAGCATTTT. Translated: CASSLGGGGAEQPQHF.

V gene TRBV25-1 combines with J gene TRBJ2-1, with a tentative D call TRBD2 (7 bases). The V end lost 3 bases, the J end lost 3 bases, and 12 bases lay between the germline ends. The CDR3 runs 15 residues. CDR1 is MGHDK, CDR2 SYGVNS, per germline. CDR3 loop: CASSDGLGGYNEQFF. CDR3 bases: TGTGCCAGCAGTGATGGACTAGGGGGCTACAATGAGCAGTTCTTC.